These 25 T cell receptor beta chains originate from one sample sequenced in a study of blood T cell repertoires in COVID-19 (dated by TCRdb to 2018 to 2021). Libraries were built with the immunoSEQ multiplex PCR assay. TCRdb mirrors the immuneACCESS table, restricted to in-frame sequences. Some clones are absent from its copies; in checked studies, under half trace to an unresolved V gene, and the reason for the others is unknown. This sample is represented by 120,000 or so clones; approximately 79% of them were singletons. The top ten clones comprise around 16% of the sample. Sample: peripheral blood. These receptors came from a woman of 80 years or more with active or convalescent COVID-19.

The chain employs TRBV5-1 and TRBJ2-1; 10 bases agree with TRBD2. The CDR3 is made up of 16 amino acids. After removal of 4 bases from V and 8 bases from J, the junction contained 12 bases not matched to a gene. The germline V gene has CDR1 SGHRS and CDR2 YFSETQ. This chain's CDR3 is CASSPPRASGSDEQFF. The CDR3, as DNA: TGCGCCAGCAGCCCGCCTCGGGCTAGCGGGAGCGATGAGCAGTTCTTC.

The chain has TRBV2 and TRBJ1-1; D remains unclear. V lost 6 bases and J lost 5, with 16 bases in between. Germline CDR1 is SNHLY and CDR2 is FYNNEI. This CDR3 is 14 amino acids long. The CDR3 sequence is CASSTDGRLTEAFF. Here the CDR3 DNA reads TGTGCCAGCAGCACGGACGGGAGATTGACTGAAGCTTTCTTT.

This chain uses TRBV15 with TRBJ1-1; D gene unclear. This CDR3 is 13 amino acids long. The V gene lost 1 base and the J gene lost 1 base, with 4 bases spanning the gap. Germline values: CDR1 LNHNV, CDR2 YYDKDF (reference sequence). DNA for the CDR3: TGTGCCACCAGCAGAGCCAGGAACACTGAAGCTTTCTTT. Residues: CATSRARNTEAFF.

V is TRBV25-1 and J is TRBJ2-2; D not certain. The CDR3 is 14 amino acids. V gave up 3 bases and J gave up 7 bases, with 12 bases separating them. The germline gives CDR1 MGHDK, CDR2 SYGVNS. CDR3: CASSDSARVGELFF. As DNA, the CDR3 is TGTGCCAGCAGTGATTCTGCTAGAGTCGGGGAGCTGTTTTTT.

The gene calls are TRBV4-3 and TRBJ2-1; D might be TRBD1 (6 bases). The germline CDR1 and CDR2 sequences are LGHNA and YSLEER. CDR3 length equals 15 residues. Trimming cost V 4 bases and J 4 bases, with 14 bases left between them. CDR3 protein: CASSLQGTLYNEQFF. The CDR3 DNA sequence: TGCGCCAGCAGCCTCCAGGGGACCCTATACAATGAGCAGTTCTTC.

This rearrangement joins TRBV14 to TRBJ2-1; 8 positions match TRBD2. V was pared by 4 bases and J by 9 bases, with 5 bases of the junction left unmatched. CDR1 and CDR2 (germline): SGHDN, FVKESK. CDR3 length equals 13 residues. The chain's CDR3 is CASSRLANGEQFF. For the CDR3, the DNA is TGTGCCAGCAGCCGACTAGCGAACGGTGAGCAGTTCTTC.

This clone was seen only once. CDR3 residues: CASRWGQTEAFF. Here the CDR3 DNA reads TGTGCCAGCAGGTGGGGGCAGACCGAAGCTTTCTTT. The chain is built from TRBV12-3 or TRBV12-4 and TRBJ1-1; a weak D match, TRBD1 (6 bases). V lost 6 bases and J 8 bases, leaving 13 bases between the germline ends. This CDR3 is 12 amino acids long.

This chain connects TRBV18 to TRBJ2-3; D not resolved. The CDR3 is 14 amino acids. CDR1 KGHSH and CDR2 LQKENI come from the germline V gene. V was trimmed by 6 bases and J by 6 bases, leaving 16 bases between them. CDR3 in DNA: TGTGCCAGCTCCCCAACAGCCGATGTGGATACGCAGTATTTT. Residues: CASSPTADVDTQYF.

The chain joins TRBV3-1 (or the pseudogene TRBV3-2) to TRBJ2-7; possible D gene TRBD1, 6 bases. Trimming took off 1 base at V and 3 bases at J, with 19 bases between the two ends. This CDR3 is 17 amino acids long. Germline loops: CDR1 LGHDT, CDR2 YNNKEL (reference sequence). In DNA, the CDR3 is TGTGCCAGCAGCCAAGTCCCCGGGCTTGGGGGCTACTACGAGCAGTACTTC. Translation: CASSQVPGLGGYYEQYF.

This rearrangement joins TRBV15 to TRBJ2-1; 7 positions match TRBD2. The CDR3 covers 15 residues. Germline CDR1 reads LNHNV; CDR2 reads YYDKDF (reference sequence). The J segment lost 3 bases and the V segment lost 5 bases, leaving 7 bases of the junction unmatched. CDR3 nucleotide sequence: TGTGCCACCAGCCCAGCGGGAAACCTCTACAATGAGCAGTTCTTC. This sequence encodes CATSPAGNLYNEQFF.

This clone showed up just a few times. The rearrangement links TRBV29-1 to TRBJ2-3; possible D gene TRBD2, 5 bases. The CDR3 totals 14 residues. The germline V and J ends were trimmed by 5 bases and 1 base, with 13 bases remaining between them. The germline gives CDR1 SQVTM, CDR2 ANQGSEA. Here the CDR3 DNA reads TGCAGCGTTAGTCGGGGTAGCGGCACAGATACGCAGTATTTT. Encoded protein: CSVSRGSGTDTQYF.

The chain uses TRBV6-5 and TRBJ2-7, with 8 bases aligning to TRBD1. The V gene's germline CDR1 is MNHEY and CDR2 SVGAGI. V trimming: 0 bases; J trimming: 4 bases; junction bases outside the gene matches: 5. CDR3 size: 15 residues. This CDR3 reads CASSYSMDRDYEQYF. DNA for the CDR3: TGTGCCAGCAGTTACTCCATGGACAGGGATTACGAGCAGTACTTC.

The rearrangement uses TRBV7-3 and TRBJ2-2; 12 bases align to TRBD2. Germline V gene lookup returns CDR1 SGHTA and CDR2 FQGTGA. The CDR3 length is 15 residues. The V gene end was trimmed by 6 bases and the J gene end by 4 bases; junction bases not matched to a gene: 3. In DNA form, the CDR3 reads TGTGCCAGCAGTTCTAGCGGGAGGGCCACCGGGGAGCTGTTTTTT. It encodes CASSSSGRATGELFF.

The J gene is TRBJ2-6, the V gene TRBV24-1; TRBD1 agrees at 7 bases. V lost 4 bases to trimming and J lost 1 base; unmatched junction nucleotides: 6. The CDR3 consists of 17 residues. Germline CDR1 is KGHDR and CDR2 is SFDVKD. The CDR3 sequence is CATSDGTADSGANVLTF. The CDR3 DNA sequence: TGTGCCACCAGTGACGGGACAGCCGATTCTGGGGCCAACGTCCTGACTTTC.

The rearrangement joins TRBV5-1 to TRBJ2-7; 12 positions match TRBD2. V gave up 4 bases and J gave up 0 bases; unmatched junction bases: 8. The CDR3 is 17 residues long. Germline V lookup: CDR1 SGHRS, CDR2 YFSETQ. CDR3 in amino acids: CASSSTSGRTSSYEQYF. In nucleotides, the CDR3 is TGCGCCAGCAGCAGCACTAGCGGGAGGACCAGCTCCTACGAGCAGTACTTC.

This clone is a singleton in its sample. V is TRBV27 and J is TRBJ2-1; 7 bases are a match to TRBD2. The germline V gene has CDR1 MNHEY and CDR2 SMNVEV (reference sequence). This CDR3 region has 14 residues. The junction had 8 bases not matched to a gene; V was cut back by 6 bases and J by 6 bases. DNA for the CDR3: TGTGCCAGCAGCATAGATGGGACTATCAATGAGCAGTTCTTC. As protein: CASSIDGTINEQFF.

The CDR3 reads CASTEGGTSYNEQFF. CDR3 DNA: TGTGCCAGTACCGAGGGGGGGACTAGTTACAATGAGCAGTTCTTC. V usage is TRBV19 and J usage is TRBJ2-1; 8 bases line up with TRBD2. The germline gives CDR1 LNHDA, CDR2 SQIVND (reference sequence). The CDR3 is 15 amino acids. The junction had 9 bases not matched to a gene; V was cut back by 7 bases and J by 4 bases.

The chain employs TRBV19 and TRBJ2-7, with 9 nucleotides matching TRBD2. This CDR3 spans 18 amino acids. The germline gives CDR1 LNHDA, CDR2 SQIVND (reference sequence). The V gene end was trimmed by 4 bases and the J gene end by 4 bases; junction bases not matched to a gene: 17. For the CDR3, the DNA is TGTGCCAGTAGTACCCACTTCCGAGCGGGAGGTAATTCTTACGAGCAGTACTTC. Translation: CASSTHFRAGGNSYEQYF. Full variable domain (outside the CDR3, taken from reference TRBV19 and TRBJ2-7): DGGITQSPKYLFRKEGQNVTLSCEQNLNHDAMYWYRQDPGQGLRLIYYSQIVNDFQKGDIAEGYSVSREKKESFPLTVTSAQKNPTAFYLCASSTHFRAGGNSYEQYFGPGTRLTVT.

The count of this clone is one. The chain links TRBV2 to TRBJ2-5, with TRBD1 identical over 8 bases. CDR3 length: 16 residues. From germline, CDR1 is SNHLY and CDR2 FYNNEI. After removal of 2 bases from V and 9 bases from J, the junction contained 14 bases not matched to a gene. CDR3 in DNA: TGTGCCAGCAGTGAAAATCTGGACAGGGCCCACGTAGCCCAGTACTTC. This sequence encodes CASSENLDRAHVAQYF.

This clone was seen a few times. The gene calls are TRBV14 and TRBJ2-7, with 8 bases lining up with TRBD1. The V and J ends lost 0 bases and 6 bases, in that order; junction bases with no gene match: 7. The CDR3 runs to 15 residues. Germline CDR1 reads SGHDN; CDR2 reads FVKESK. CDR3 coding DNA: TGTGCCAGCAGCCAAGAGACAGGGGAAGGTGGCGAGCAGTACTTC. Translated: CASSQETGEGGEQYF.

In its sample, this clone was seen a few times. The V and J genes are TRBV5-4 and TRBJ2-7; 11 positions agree with TRBD2. V lost 4 bases to trimming and J lost 2 bases; unmatched junction nucleotides: 8. This CDR3 spans 16 amino acids. The germline CDR1 and CDR2 sequences are SGHNT and YYREEE (reference sequence). CDR3 sequence reads: CASSVKTSGTPYEQYF. Written as DNA, the CDR3 is TGTGCCAGCAGCGTGAAGACTAGCGGGACGCCCTACGAGCAGTACTTC.

The J gene is TRBJ2-5, the V gene TRBV20-1; weak D call: TRBD1 (6 bases). CDR3 length equals 15 residues. Germline CDR1 reads DFQATT; CDR2 reads SNEGSKA (reference sequence). Deletions cut 3 bases from V and 0 bases from J, with 14 bases between. The CDR3 sequence is CSASPLGQYQETQYF. The CDR3 nucleotides are TGCAGTGCTAGTCCCCTAGGACAGTACCAAGAGACCCAGTACTTC.

The chain couples TRBV11-2 to TRBJ2-7; tentatively, D is TRBD2 (5 bases). Per germline, CDR1 SGHAT and CDR2 FQNNGV. V lost 0 bases to trimming and J lost 7 bases, with 13 bases between them. This CDR3 spans 14 amino acids. The CDR3, as DNA: TGTGCCAGCAGCTTAGATCGAGGGTATGGGGAGCAGTACTTC. Amino acid sequence: CASSLDRGYGEQYF.

The chain is built from TRBV15 and TRBJ1-5; 10 nucleotides align to TRBD1. Per the germline V gene, CDR1 is LNHNV and CDR2 is YYDKDF (reference sequence). There are 16 residues in the CDR3. V trimming: 1 base; J trimming: 6 bases; junction bases outside the gene matches: 6. CDR3 nucleotides: TGTGCCACCAGCAGAGGTGGGGACAGGGGTAGTCAGCCCCAGCATTTT. Its translation: CATSRGGDRGSQPQHF.

The chain has TRBV5-6 and TRBJ2-5; TRBD1 might be the D (5 bases). Germline V gene lookup returns CDR1 SGHDT and CDR2 YYEEEE. With 4 bases removed from V and 2 bases from J, the gap between germline ends came to 9 bases. The CDR3 consists of 13 residues. CDR3 sequence: CASSRDRQETQYF. The CDR3, as DNA: TGTGCCAGCAGCCGCGACAGACAAGAGACCCAGTACTTC.